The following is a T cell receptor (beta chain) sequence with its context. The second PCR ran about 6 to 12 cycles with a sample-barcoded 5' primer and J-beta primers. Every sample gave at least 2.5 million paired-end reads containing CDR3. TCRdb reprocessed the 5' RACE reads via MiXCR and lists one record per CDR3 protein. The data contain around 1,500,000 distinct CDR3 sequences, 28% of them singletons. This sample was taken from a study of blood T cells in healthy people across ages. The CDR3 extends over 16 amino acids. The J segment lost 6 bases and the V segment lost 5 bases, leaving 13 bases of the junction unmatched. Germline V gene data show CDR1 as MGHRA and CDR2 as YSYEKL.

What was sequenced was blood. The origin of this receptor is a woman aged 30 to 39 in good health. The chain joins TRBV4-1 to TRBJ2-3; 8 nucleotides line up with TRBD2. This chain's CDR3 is CASSKNGGGPGDTQYF. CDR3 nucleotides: TGCGCCAGCAGCAAAAACGGGGGGGGCCCAGGTGATACGCAGTATTTT.